Shown below are 30 T cell receptor beta chains from a single sample sequenced in a study of T cell changes during pregnancy in multiple sclerosis. TCRdb's copy holds only in-frame clones and misses some; the assay was immunoSEQ multiplex PCR. The repertoire holds 65,000 to 90,000 clones, around 90% seen once, with 2% in the top ten. This material consisted of peripheral blood, taken in the second trimester of pregnancy. The source is a female donor with multiple sclerosis, enrolled in a pregnancy study.

This chain uses TRBV7-8 with TRBJ2-1; D perhaps matches TRBD1 (5 bases). The CDR3 runs to 15 residues. The germline V and J ends were trimmed by 1 base and 0 bases, with 7 bases remaining between them. In germline, CDR1 is SGHVS, CDR2 FQNEAQ. CDR3 sequence (DNA): TGTGCCAGCAGCTTAGGCAGGGACTCCTACAATGAGCAGTTCTTC. It specifies CASSLGRDSYNEQFF.

V and J are TRBV2 and TRBJ2-2; D unclear. Germline V CDR1 and CDR2: SNHLY, FYNNEI. Trimming removed 3 bases at V and 6 bases at J, with 5 bases between. There are 12 residues in the CDR3. In DNA, the CDR3 is TGTGCCAGCAGTGAGGGCGCCGGGGAGCTGTTTTTT. The encoded protein is CASSEGAGELFF.

This chain joins TRBV5-1 and TRBJ1-2, with 7 bases identical to TRBD1. V shed 4 bases and J 0 bases; nucleotides not matched to a gene: 9. CDR3 length: 16 residues. The germline V gene has CDR1 SGHRS and CDR2 YFSETQ. The CDR3 sequence: CASSQPTGLTNYGYTF. CDR3 in DNA: TGCGCCAGCAGCCAGCCGACAGGGCTAACTAACTATGGCTACACCTTC.

The chain recombines TRBV6-6 with TRBJ1-2; D not resolved. This CDR3 has 15 amino acids. V gave up 7 bases and J gave up 7 bases, with 22 bases separating them. The germline CDR1 and CDR2 sequences are MNHNY and SVGAGI (reference sequence). CDR3 amino acids: CASINSNTWFSGYTF. CDR3 DNA: TGTGCCAGCATTAACTCCAACACATGGTTCTCTGGCTACACCTTC.

The J gene is TRBJ1-5, the V gene TRBV28; D may be TRBD1 (5 bases). The CDR3 is 16 residues long. Between the trimmed V and J ends, which lost 7 bases and 1 base, there was a span of 17 bases. The germline V gene encodes CDR1 MDHEN and CDR2 SYDVKM. The CDR3 nucleotides read TGTGCCAGCATTCCCTCAACGCCAGGGAGCAATCAGCCCCAGCATTTT. Translating gives CASIPSTPGSNQPQHF.

The sample holds a few counts of this clone. This chain uses TRBV7-9 with TRBJ2-2, with D possibly matching TRBD1 (6 bases). Trimming shortened V by 7 bases and J by 1 base, and 10 bases separated the two germline ends. Germline V gene lookup returns CDR1 SEHNR and CDR2 FQNEAQ (reference sequence). CDR3 length: 14 amino acids. The CDR3 bases are TGTGCCAGCACCTGGACAGAGAACACCGGGGAGCTGTTTTTT. Its translation: CASTWTENTGELFF.

This rearrangement joins TRBV7-2 to TRBJ2-5, with 9 bases fitting TRBD1. Trimming removed 1 base from V and 5 bases from J; junction bases left unmatched: 5. This CDR3 has 15 amino acids. Germline V lookup: CDR1 SGHTA, CDR2 FQGNSA. In DNA form, the CDR3 reads TGTGCCAGCAGCTTAGGGACAGGGGATGGGGAGACCCAGTACTTC. This encodes CASSLGTGDGETQYF.

This chain links TRBV28 with TRBJ2-5; 8 positions match TRBD1. The CDR3 is made up of 15 amino acids. The germline V gene has CDR1 MDHEN and CDR2 SYDVKM. V dropped 5 bases and J dropped 4; count of bases not matched to a gene: 9. The CDR3: CASSRTGQGGETQYF. CDR3 bases: TGTGCCAGCAGTCGGACAGGGCAAGGAGGAGAGACCCAGTACTTC.

There are a few counts of this clone. The rearrangement uses TRBV2 and TRBJ1-5, with TRBD1 matching 9 bases. The CDR3 is made up of 15 amino acids. Germline CDR1 and CDR2: SNHLY and FYNNEI. V shed 2 bases, J shed 3 bases, and the junction held 2 bases outside the gene matches. CDR3 bases: TGTGCCAGCAGTGAACTACAGGGGGCCAATCAGCCCCAGCATTTT. Its protein is CASSELQGANQPQHF.

The V gene is TRBV4-2, the J gene TRBJ2-5; TRBD2 agrees at 11 bases. CDR1 is LGHNA and CDR2 is YNFKEQ in the germline V gene. V gave up 2 bases and J gave up 1 base; unmatched junction bases: 3. This CDR3 is 16 amino acids long. CDR3 in amino acids: CASSQTSGRPQETQYF. DNA of the CDR3: TGTGCCAGCAGCCAAACTAGCGGGAGACCCCAAGAGACCCAGTACTTC.

This clone was seen a single time. The CDR3 DNA is TGTGCCAGCAGTTTTGACCCGGGACAGGGTGAAGCTTTCTTT. Protein product: CASSFDPGQGEAFF. This chain links TRBV28 with TRBJ1-1; 9 bases are shared with TRBD1. Losses at the gene ends were 3 bases for V and 7 bases for J; bases not matched to a gene: 6. This CDR3 contains 14 residues. CDR1 and CDR2 from the germline V gene are MDHEN and SYDVKM.

This clone occurred a few times. The chain recombines TRBV19 with TRBJ2-7; a weak D match, TRBD2 (6 bases). CDR1 is LNHDA and CDR2 is SQIVND in the germline V gene (reference sequence). This CDR3 has 14 amino acids. The V gene lost 6 bases and the J gene lost 1 base, with 13 bases spanning the gap. CDR3 protein: CASRATSWSYEQYF. The CDR3 DNA follows: TGTGCCAGTAGGGCGACTAGTTGGTCCTACGAGCAGTACTTC.

The rearrangement uses TRBV4-1 and TRBJ2-7; TRBD1 might be the D (5 bases). Trimming left V 2 bases short and J 2 bases short, with 13 bases between. CDR1 is MGHRA and CDR2 is YSYEKL in the germline V gene. There are 15 residues in the CDR3. CDR3 amino acids: CASSQSRDPAYEQYF. CDR3 DNA sequence: TGCGCCAGCAGCCAAAGCAGGGATCCCGCCTACGAGCAGTACTTC.

The chain combines TRBV6-1 with TRBJ1-1; possible D gene TRBD1, 6 bases. This CDR3 is 14 amino acids long. V gave up 7 bases and J gave up 3 bases, with 15 bases separating them. CDR1 MNHNS and CDR2 SASEGT come from the germline V gene. This chain's CDR3 is CASTGGGADTEAFF. The CDR3 nucleotides read TGTGCCAGCACCGGTGGGGGGGCTGACACTGAAGCTTTCTTT.

CDR3 DNA: TGTGCCAGCAGCTTGGCCGGGATCTATGGCTACACCTTC. Encoded protein: CASSLAGIYGYTF. The chain recombines TRBV5-4 with TRBJ1-2; the D is unclear. Per germline, CDR1 SGHNT and CDR2 YYREEE (reference sequence). The CDR3 covers 13 residues. V lost 0 bases, J lost 4 bases, and 7 bases lay in between.

The rearrangement joins TRBV19 to TRBJ2-3; 8 nucleotides match TRBD2. The CDR3 spans 15 residues. CDR1 and CDR2 (germline): LNHDA, SQIVND (reference sequence). V lost 3 bases to trimming and J lost 6 bases; unmatched junction nucleotides: 8. CDR3 region: CASSMLVAGTDTQYF. Here the CDR3 DNA reads TGTGCCAGTAGTATGTTGGTAGCGGGGACGGATACGCAGTATTTT. Complete variable domain (other parts from reference TRBV19 and TRBJ2-3): DGGITQSPKYLFRKEGQNVTLSCEQNLNHDAMYWYRQDPGQGLRLIYYSQIVNDFQKGDIAEGYSVSREKKESFPLTVTSAQKNPTAFYLCASSMLVAGTDTQYFGPGTRLTVL.

This clone was picked up one time. This chain uses TRBV19 with TRBJ2-7; 10 nucleotides line up with TRBD2. Germline trimming cut 2 bases from V and 2 bases from J; bases unmatched to any gene: 3. The CDR3 length is 15 residues. Germline V gene data show CDR1 as LNHDA and CDR2 as SQIVND (reference sequence). Here the CDR3 DNA reads TGTGCCAGTAGTATACGGACTAGCGGTACCTACGAGCAGTACTTC. Its protein product is CASSIRTSGTYEQYF.

The V and J genes are TRBV30 and TRBJ1-2; D is ambiguous. This CDR3 region has 15 residues. Germline values: CDR1 GTSNPN, CDR2 SVGIG (reference sequence). The germline V and J ends were trimmed by 4 bases and 4 bases, with 19 bases remaining between them. CDR3 coding DNA: TGTGCCTGGATACGAAGAAACAGCAATATCTATGGCTACACCTTC. As protein: CAWIRRNSNIYGYTF.

V is TRBV5-1 and J is TRBJ1-2, with TRBD1 matching 10 bases. J was trimmed by 4 bases and V by 0 bases; bases with no gene match: 3. CDR3 length equals 15 residues. Germline loops: CDR1 SGHRS, CDR2 YFSETQ. The CDR3 bases are TGCGCCAGCAGCTTGGGGGACAGGGGTAGCTATGGCTACACCTTC. Translation gives CASSLGDRGSYGYTF. The full variable domain, in which reference TRBV5-1 and TRBJ1-2 provide the parts outside the CDR3, is KAGVTQTPRYLIKTRGQQVTLSCSPISGHRSVSWYQQTPGQGLQFLFEYFSETQRNKGNFPGRFSGRQFSNSRSEMNVSTLELGDSALYLCASSLGDRGSYGYTFGSGTRLTVV.

The chain has TRBV6-5 and TRBJ2-6, with D perhaps matching TRBD1 (5 bases). The germline V gene has CDR1 MNHEY and CDR2 SVGAGI. The CDR3 sequence is 15 residues long. With 7 bases removed from V and 2 bases from J, the gap between germline ends came to 12 bases. CDR3 residues: CASKAGWAGANVLTF. CDR3 nucleotide sequence: TGTGCCAGCAAGGCAGGGTGGGCTGGGGCCAACGTCCTGACTTTC.

Only one count was recorded for this clone. The chain has TRBV25-1 and TRBJ2-7, with 7 nucleotides matching TRBD1. Germline V gene sequence: CDR1 MGHDK, CDR2 SYGVNS. Trimming cost V 3 bases and J 3 bases; bases outside gene matches: 11. This CDR3 region has 16 residues. This CDR3 reads CASSDSVSWDSYEQYF. DNA for the CDR3: TGTGCCAGCAGTGATTCTGTATCATGGGACAGCTACGAGCAGTACTTC.

CDR3 nucleotides: TGTGCCAGCAGCGTTTCGACAGGGGGTGGAAACACCATATATTTT. Translating it yields CASSVSTGGGNTIYF. The chain employs TRBV9 and TRBJ1-3; 9 positions agree with TRBD1. Germline V lookup: CDR1 SGDLS, CDR2 YYNGEE. The junction had 3 bases not matched to a gene; V was cut back by 2 bases and J by 3 bases. This CDR3 spans 15 amino acids. Combining the CDR3 with reference TRBV9 and TRBJ1-3 gives the whole variable domain DSGVTQTPKHLITATGQRVTLRCSPRSGDLSVYWYQQSLDQGLQFLIQYYNGEERAKGNILERFSAQQFPDLHSELNLSSLELGDSALYFCASSVSTGGGNTIYFGEGSWLTVV.

For the CDR3, the DNA is TGTGCCAGCAGCCAAGGCCCCCAGGGGAACTATGGCTACACCTTC. Residues: CASSQGPQGNYGYTF. The chain uses TRBV6-4 and TRBJ1-2; D is possibly TRBD1 (6 bases). Germline V gene lookup returns CDR1 MRHNA and CDR2 SNTAGT. CDR3 length equals 15 residues. The V end lost 6 bases, the J end lost 2 bases, and 16 bases lay between the germline ends.

The chain links TRBV28 to TRBJ1-5; 7 bases fit TRBD1. The V and J ends lost 6 bases and 2 bases, in that order; junction bases with no gene match: 10. There are 16 residues in the CDR3. CDR1 is MDHEN and CDR2 is SYDVKM in the germline V gene. DNA for the CDR3: TGTGCCAGCAGCTATTCCTTAGGGGGCCGCAATCAGCCCCAGCATTTT. Its translation: CASSYSLGGRNQPQHF. Full variable domain (remainder filled in from reference TRBV28 and TRBJ1-5): DVKVTQSSRYLVKRTGEKVFLECVQDMDHENMFWYRQDPGLGLRLIYFSYDVKMKEKGDIPEGYSVSREKKERFSLILESASTNQTSMYLCASSYSLGGRNQPQHFGDGTRLSIL.

This clone has a single count. CDR3 loop: CASSGGLASTDTQYF. The CDR3 nucleotides read TGTGCCAGCAGCGGGGGACTAGCGAGCACAGATACGCAGTATTTT. The chain is built from TRBV5-6 and TRBJ2-3; 10 bases are a match to TRBD2. The germline V gene has CDR1 SGHDT and CDR2 YYEEEE. The CDR3 contains 15 residues. V lost 4 bases to trimming and J lost 0 bases; unmatched junction nucleotides: 2.

J is TRBJ1-2 and V is TRBV6-1; D possibly corresponds to TRBD1 (5 bases). The V end was cut by 7 bases, the J end by 8 bases, with 23 bases between. The CDR3 totals 15 residues. Germline V gives CDR1 MNHNS, CDR2 SASEGT. CDR3 DNA sequence: TGTGCCAGCACTTCGGAGGGGTCGGGGTGGCGCGGCTACACCTTC. It translates to CASTSEGSGWRGYTF.

This clone was counted only a few times. The chain carries TRBV7-8 and TRBJ2-7; 9 bases agree with TRBD1. This CDR3 spans 16 amino acids. Germline V lookup: CDR1 SGHVS, CDR2 FQNEAQ. J lost 4 bases, V lost 3 bases, and 10 bases had no gene match. CDR3 DNA: TGTGCCAGCAGCTTGGCCGGGACAGGGTTTGGGTACGAGCAGTACTTC. This encodes CASSLAGTGFGYEQYF.

This chain uses TRBV9 with TRBJ1-5; perhaps TRBD1 as D (5 bases). Germline V gene sequence: CDR1 SGDLS, CDR2 YYNGEE. Trimming left V 3 bases short and J 8 bases short, with 15 bases between. The CDR3 loop spans 14 amino acids. CDR3 nucleotides: TGTGCCAGCAGCGGAGGACACCTTGATGAGCCCCAGCATTTT. Its translation is CASSGGHLDEPQHF.

This clone was seen just once. The chain has TRBV2 and TRBJ1-5; 9 bases agree with TRBD1. The CDR3 spans 18 residues. J lost 6 bases, V lost 2 bases, and 14 bases had no gene match. Germline V gives CDR1 SNHLY, CDR2 FYNNEI. CDR3 loop: CASSELSLVWDRVQPQHF. Here the CDR3 DNA reads TGTGCCAGCAGTGAACTGTCGTTAGTGTGGGACAGGGTTCAGCCCCAGCATTTT.

The chain uses TRBV15 and TRBJ2-3; 9 nucleotides align to TRBD2. This CDR3 region has 15 residues. V was pared by 3 bases and J by 3 bases, with 4 bases of the junction left unmatched. CDR1 and CDR2 from the germline V gene are LNHNV and YYDKDF (reference sequence). CDR3 in amino acids: CATSSLRGGTDTQYF. The CDR3 DNA is TGTGCCACCAGCAGCCTGCGGGGGGGGACAGATACGCAGTATTTT.